Here is one TCR beta chain with its context. Its antigen remains unidentified. A linear amplification protocol produced the TCR libraries from about 510 ng of total RNA. Each CDR3 protein is one row after TCRdb ran MiXCR on the reads. The sample lists 200,000 or so distinct CDR3 sequences, 74% occurring once. This sample was included in a study of healthy donors' naive CD4 and CD8 T cells. Findings and limits, study-wide: About 13% of CD4/CD8 propensity variance appeared explained by V, J and CDR3 charge. Naive CD4+ and CD8+ cells reportedly differed in usage of most V and J genes.

The J segment lost 2 bases and the V segment lost 5 bases, leaving 3 bases of the junction unmatched. Germline CDR1 and CDR2: PRHDT and FYEKMQ (reference sequence). The CDR3 length is 14 residues. The clonotype was recovered from a pool of human donors in good health; the sample pools cells from several healthy donors. The chain recombines TRBV13 with TRBJ2-3; TRBD1 matches at 8 bases. The source material was naive CD4+ and CD8+ T cells sorted from blood, pooled from several donors. In DNA form, the CDR3 reads TGTGCCAGCAGCACACAGGGGGTCACAGATACGCAGTATTTT. Its protein is CASSTQGVTDTQYF.